One T cell receptor (beta chain) is described in this entry. Germline lookup yields CDR1 MNHEY and CDR2 SVGAGI. The CDR3 sequence is 15 residues long. Trimming took 0 bases from V and 1 from J, leaving 8 bases between them. The data originate from a study of blood T cell repertoires in COVID-19. Study as a whole: PBMCs, B-cell-depleted T cells, or T cells were the source of the cDNA or gDNA that made up the material.

TCRdb's table, derived via immunoSEQ multiplex PCR, lists solely in-frame clones and lacks some. The table includes approximately 85,000 clones, roughly 87% detected once. The sequence was obtained from a man aged 50-60 years with acute or convalescent COVID-19. The chain carries TRBV6-5 and TRBJ2-3, with D perhaps TRBD1 (5 bases). The sequenced sample was peripheral blood. The CDR3 DNA is TGTGCCAGCAGTTACTCGAACAGGCGCACAGATACGCAGTATTTT. Translated: CASSYSNRRTDTQYF.